The following is a TCR beta chain sequence with its context. Its antigen is unknown. There are 15 residues in the CDR3. This entry is derived from a study of T cell responses to AZD1222 COVID-19 vaccine. The study, taken as a whole, reports: The number of AZD1222 recipients seropositive at baseline was only five or six. There were vaccine-associated CD4 TCRs across spike, dominant at 160-218 and 743-854.

Measured with immunoSEQ multiplex PCR; TCRdb has only the in-frame clones, and not every one. The table shows about 110,000 clones, with roughly 90% occurring only once. V and J are TRBV21-1 and TRBJ1-6. TRBV21-1 constitutes a pseudogene. This material consisted of peripheral blood, taken on day 0 of AZD1222 vaccination. The sequence was obtained from an adult in good health. The CDR3 DNA reads as TGTGCCAGCACACAAGGGGGAGGGGCCGTCTCACCCCTCCACTTT. Amino acid sequence: CASTQGGGAVSPLHF.